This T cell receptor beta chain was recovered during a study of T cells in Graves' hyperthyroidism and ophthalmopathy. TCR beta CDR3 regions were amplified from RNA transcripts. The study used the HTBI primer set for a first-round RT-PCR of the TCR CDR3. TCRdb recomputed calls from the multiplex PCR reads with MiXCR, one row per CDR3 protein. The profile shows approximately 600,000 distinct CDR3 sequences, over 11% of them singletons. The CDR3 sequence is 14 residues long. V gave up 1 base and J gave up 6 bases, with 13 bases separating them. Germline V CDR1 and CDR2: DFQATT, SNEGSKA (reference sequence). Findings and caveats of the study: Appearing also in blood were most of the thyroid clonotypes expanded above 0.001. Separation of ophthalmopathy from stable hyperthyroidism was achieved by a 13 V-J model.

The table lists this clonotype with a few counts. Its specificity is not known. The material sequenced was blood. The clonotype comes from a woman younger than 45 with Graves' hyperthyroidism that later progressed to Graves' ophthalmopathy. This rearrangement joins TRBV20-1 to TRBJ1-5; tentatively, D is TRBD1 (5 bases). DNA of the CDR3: TGCAGTGCTAGAGCAGGGTTTATGGGTCAGCCCCAGCATTTT. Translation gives CSARAGFMGQPQHF.